Detailed here is one T cell receptor (beta chain). Its target is not known. Generated by immunoSEQ multiplex PCR, the TCRdb table keeps only in-frame clones and is missing some. Of approximately 190,000 clones listed, 80% to 95% are singletons. Trimming removed 4 bases at V and 3 bases at J, with 13 bases between. This CDR3 is 15 amino acids long. Looked up from germline, CDR1 is SGHRS and CDR2 is YFSETQ. The data belong to a study of T cell responses to AZD1222 COVID-19 vaccine. Study-level results: A mostly white British donor set with more females was recruited, and clonal diversity was possibly underestimated. Repertoires were obtained only post-peak T cell response.

Researchers grouped second doses given at about 4 or about 12 weeks into one pool. This TCR derives from an adult who received the AZD1222 COVID-19 vaccine. The chain employs TRBV5-1 and TRBJ1-4; no reliable D call. The material was peripheral blood, obtained 28 days after the second AZD1222 dose. The CDR3 DNA follows: TGCGCCAGCAGCCCAAGGCCCCAGCCTAATGAAAAACTGTTTTTT. Translating gives CASSPRPQPNEKLFF.